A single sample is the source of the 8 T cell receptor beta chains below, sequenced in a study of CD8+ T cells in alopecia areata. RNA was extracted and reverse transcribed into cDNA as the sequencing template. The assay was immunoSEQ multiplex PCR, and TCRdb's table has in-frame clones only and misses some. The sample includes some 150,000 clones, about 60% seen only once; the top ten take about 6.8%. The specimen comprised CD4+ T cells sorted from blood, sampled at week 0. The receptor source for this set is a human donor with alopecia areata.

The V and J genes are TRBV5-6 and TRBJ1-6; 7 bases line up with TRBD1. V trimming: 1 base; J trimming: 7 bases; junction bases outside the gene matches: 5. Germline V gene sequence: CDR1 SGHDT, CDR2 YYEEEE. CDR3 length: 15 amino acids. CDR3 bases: TGTGCCAGCAGCTTGAAAGACAGGGAGAATTCACCCCTCCACTTT. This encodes CASSLKDRENSPLHF.

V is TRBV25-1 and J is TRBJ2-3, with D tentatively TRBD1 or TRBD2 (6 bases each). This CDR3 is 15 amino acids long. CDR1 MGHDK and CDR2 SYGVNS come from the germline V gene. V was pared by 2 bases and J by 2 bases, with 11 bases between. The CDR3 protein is CASSEAWGATDTQYF. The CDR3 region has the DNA TGTGCCAGCAGTGAAGCCTGGGGGGCCACAGATACGCAGTATTTT.

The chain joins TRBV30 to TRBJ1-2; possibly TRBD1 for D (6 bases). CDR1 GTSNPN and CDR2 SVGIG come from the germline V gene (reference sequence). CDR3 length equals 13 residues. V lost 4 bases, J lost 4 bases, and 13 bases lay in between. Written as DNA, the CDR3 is TGTGCCTGGAACAGGGTAGGGAGCTATGGCTACACCTTC. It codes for CAWNRVGSYGYTF.

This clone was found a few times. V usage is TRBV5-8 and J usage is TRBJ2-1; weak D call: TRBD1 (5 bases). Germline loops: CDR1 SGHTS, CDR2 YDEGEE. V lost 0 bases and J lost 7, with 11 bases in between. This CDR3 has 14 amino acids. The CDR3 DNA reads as TGTGCCAGCAGCTTGGAGGGGCCATGGAATGAGCAGTTCTTC. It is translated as CASSLEGPWNEQFF. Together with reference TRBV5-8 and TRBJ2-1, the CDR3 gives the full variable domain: EAGVTQSPTHLIKTRGQQATLRCSPISGHTSVYWYQQALGLGLQFLLWYDEGEERNRGNFPPRFSGRQFPNYSSELNVNALELEDSALYLCASSLEGPWNEQFFGPGTRLTVL.

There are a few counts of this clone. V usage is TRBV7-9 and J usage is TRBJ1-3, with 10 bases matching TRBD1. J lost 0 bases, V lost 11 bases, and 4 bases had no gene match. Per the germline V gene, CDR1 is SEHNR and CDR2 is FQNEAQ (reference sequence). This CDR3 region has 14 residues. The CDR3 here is CAGDRGSSGNTIYF. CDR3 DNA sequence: TGTGCCGGGGACAGGGGCTCCTCTGGAAACACCATATATTTT.

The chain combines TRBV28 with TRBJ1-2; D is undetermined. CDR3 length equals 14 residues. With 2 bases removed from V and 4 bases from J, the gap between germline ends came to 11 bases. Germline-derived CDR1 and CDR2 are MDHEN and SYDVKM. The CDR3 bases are TGTGCCAGCAGTTTAGGGTCAACTATCTATGGCTACACCTTC. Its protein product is CASSLGSTIYGYTF.

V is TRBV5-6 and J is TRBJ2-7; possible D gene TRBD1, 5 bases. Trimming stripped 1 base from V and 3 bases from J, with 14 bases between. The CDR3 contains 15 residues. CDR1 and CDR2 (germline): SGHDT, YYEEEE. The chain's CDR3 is CASSLTSGKGYEQYF. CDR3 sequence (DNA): TGTGCCAGCAGCTTGACGTCAGGGAAGGGCTACGAGCAGTACTTC.

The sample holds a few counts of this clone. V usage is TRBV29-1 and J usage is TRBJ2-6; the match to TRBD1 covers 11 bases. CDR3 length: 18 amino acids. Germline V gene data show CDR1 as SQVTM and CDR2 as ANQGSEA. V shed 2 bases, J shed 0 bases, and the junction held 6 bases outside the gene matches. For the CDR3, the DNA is TGCAGCGTTGAAAAGGGACAGGGGGTTGGCTCTGGGGCCAACGTCCTGACTTTC. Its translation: CSVEKGQGVGSGANVLTF.